This is a list of T cell receptor beta chains from one sample in a study of a mutant IDH1 vaccine in newly diagnosed glioma. Their antigens remain unidentified. Measured with immunoSEQ multiplex PCR; TCRdb has only the in-frame clones, and not every one. This table has approximately 44,000 clones, 85% to 95% appearing once. This sample comprised PBMCs, obtained from a glioma patient whose treatment included an IDH1 peptide vaccine. The receptors shown here come from a man in his fifties with glioma. CDR3s include the opening cysteine and the closing phenylalanine or tryptophan. D genes are given only for firm matches. Some rows mark clone size as missing; the rest say once, few, many or name a class of expanded clone.

. | TRBJ1-3 | . | TRBV5-1 | CASSLSHGVSGNTIYF | TGCGCCAGCAGCTTGAGTCACGGGGTTTCTGGAAACACCATATATTTT
once | TRBJ1-1 | . | TRBV28 | CASSHGTRNTEAFF | TGTGCCAGCAGTCATGGGACGAGGAACACTGAAGCTTTCTTT
medium-sized | TRBJ1-5 | . | TRBV19 | CATRQDNQPQHF | TGTGCCACCCGACAGGACAATCAGCCCCAGCATTTT
. | TRBJ2-1 | . | TRBV5-1 | CASSLGLSNPYNEQFF | TGCGCCAGCAGCTTGGGACTATCAAACCCCTACAATGAGCAGTTCTTC
once | TRBJ2-2 | . | TRBV7-2 | CASSLNGGNTGELFF | TGTGCCAGCAGCTTAAACGGGGGCAACACCGGGGAGCTGTTTTTT
. | TRBJ2-2 | TRBD2 | TRBV7-2 | CASSLGSGGSNTGELFF | TGTGCCAGCAGCTTAGGTAGCGGGGGGTCGAACACCGGGGAGCTGTTTTTT
. | TRBJ1-5 | TRBD1 | TRBV7-9 | CASSLSGTGGNQPQHF | TGTGCCAGCAGCTTATCAGGGACAGGGGGCAATCAGCCCCAGCATTTT
. | TRBJ2-2 | . | TRBV2 | CASSAGQYTGELFF | TGTGCCAGCAGTGCCGGACAGTACACCGGGGAGCTGTTTTTT
. | TRBJ1-3 | . | TRBV7-8 | CASSLPKRGNTIYF | TGTGCCAGCAGCTTACCTAAAAGGGGAAACACCATATATTTT
. | TRBJ2-7 | TRBD1 | TRBV10-2 | CASRGTGFEVEQYF | TGCGCCAGCAGGGGGACAGGGTTCGAGGTCGAGCAGTACTTC
few | TRBJ2-1 | TRBD1 | TRBV7-3 | CASSSPGRGRGQNEQFF | TGTGCCAGCAGCTCTCCCGGGCGTGGCAGGGGGCAGAATGAGCAGTTCTTC
. | TRBJ1-1 | . | TRBV2 | CASSEGWGLGTEAFF | TGTGCCAGCAGTGAAGGTTGGGGCCTGGGAACTGAAGCTTTCTTT
. | TRBJ1-1 | TRBD1 | TRBV6-5 | CASSQDRVWVTEAFF | TGTGCCAGCAGTCAAGACAGGGTGTGGGTCACTGAAGCTTTCTTT
. | TRBJ2-7 | . | TRBV28 | CASSSGSQTNEQYF | TGTGCCAGCAGCTCCGGGTCCCAGACGAACGAGCAGTACTTC
. | TRBJ1-1 | . | TRBV25-1 | CASSAPQATGTEAFF | TGTGCCAGCAGTGCACCACAGGCCACGGGAACTGAAGCTTTCTTT
. | TRBJ1-1 | . | TRBV19 | CASSAQWGTEAFF | TGTGCCAGTAGTGCTCAGTGGGGCACTGAAGCTTTCTTT
few | TRBJ2-1 | TRBD2 | TRBV5-4 | CASSARLAGINEQFF | TGTGCCAGCAGCGCCCGACTAGCGGGGATCAATGAGCAGTTCTTC
. | TRBJ2-3 | . | TRBV9 | CASSGRSTTQYF | TGTGCCAGCAGCGGTAGGAGTACGACGCAGTATTTT
. | TRBJ1-4 | . | TRBV27 | CASRENEKLFF | TGTGCCAGCAGGGAAAATGAAAAACTGTTTTTT
. | TRBJ2-7 | . | TRBV28 | CASSPPQAGEQYF | TGTGCCAGCAGTCCCCCCCAGGCGGGCGAGCAGTACTTC
. | TRBJ1-6 | . | TRBV5-1 | CASSLDRGGSPLHF | TGCGCCAGCAGCCTAGACAGAGGCGGTTCACCCCTCCACTTT
. | TRBJ2-3 | TRBD2 | TRBV6-4 | CASSATSGGTDTQYF | TGTGCCAGCAGTGCAACTAGCGGGGGCACAGATACGCAGTATTTT
. | TRBJ2-3 | . | TRBV2 | CANIRIGQGGPSGGARGAIGTQYF | TGTGCCAACATCAGGATCGGACAGGGGGGCCCCAGCGGGGGGGCCCGGGGAGCCATAGGTACGCAGTATTTT
. | TRBJ2-7 | . | TRBV7-2 | CASSFGGPYEQYF | TGTGCCAGCAGCTTCGGGGGCCCCTACGAGCAGTACTTC
. | TRBJ1-2 | . | TRBV2 | CASLVAGQGYGYTF | TGTGCCAGCTTGGTGGCAGGGCAAGGCTATGGCTACACCTTC
. | TRBJ2-7 | . | TRBV29-1 | CSVLRTYEQYF | TGCAGCGTTCTACGGACCTACGAGCAGTACTTC
. | TRBJ2-3 | . | TRBV2 | CASSDSHFTDTQYF | TGTGCCAGCAGTGATAGTCACTTCACAGATACGCAGTATTTT
. | TRBJ1-6 | . | TRBV20-1 | CSAPEAGRTRF | TGCAGTGCCCCGGAGGCAGGGCGAACGCGCTTT